A selection of T cell receptor beta chains follows, all from one sample in a study of blood T cells in healthy people across ages. In TCRdb, the 5' RACE reads were re-called with MiXCR into one record per CDR3 protein. Of more than 650,000 distinct CDR3 sequences listed, around 25% are singletons. This sample also belongs to another study, concerning T cells of mothers and their children.

The sample consisted of blood. The receptors were sampled from a boy between 10 and 17 years old in good health. CDR3s include the opening cysteine and the closing phenylalanine or tryptophan. Each record gives: J gene, D gene, clone size, V gene, CDR3 protein, CDR3 DNA. D genes are given only for firm matches. Part of the rows lack a size; the others show once, few, many or a class for expanded clones.

TRBJ2-4 - - TRBV2 CASRSWSLAKNIQYF TGTGCCAGCAGAAGTTGGAGTTTGGCCAAAAACATTCAGTACTTC
TRBJ2-3 - many TRBV6-2/TRBV6-3 CASSWSTDTQYF TGTGCCTCCTCTTGGAGCACAGATACGCAGTATTTT
TRBJ1-5 - - TRBV25-1 CASHSNQPQHF TGTGCCAGCCATAGCAATCAGCCCCAGCATTTT
TRBJ2-6 TRBD1 - TRBV20-1 CSARGPGGSGANVLTF TGCAGTGCTAGGGGGCCAGGGGGCTCTGGGGCCAACGTCCTGACTTTC
TRBJ1-3 - - TRBV14 CASSQEPGSGNTIYF TGTGCCAGCAGCCAAGAACCCGGCTCTGGAAACACCATATATTTT
TRBJ2-1 - - TRBV2 CASSVWGGGYNEQFF TGTGCCAGCAGTGTGTGGGGGGGCGGCTACAATGAGCAGTTCTTC
TRBJ2-5 TRBD1 few TRBV28 CASSSGQVTQETQYF TGTGCCAGCAGCTCGGGACAGGTCACCCAAGAGACCCAGTACTTC
TRBJ2-7 - - TRBV2 CACMGAGPYEQYF TGTGCCTGCATGGGGGCCGGTCCCTACGAGCAGTACTTC
TRBJ2-3 TRBD1 few TRBV20-1 CSAKGQGTDTQYF TGCAGTGCTAAAGGACAGGGAACAGATACGCAGTATTTT
TRBJ2-1 TRBD1 - TRBV5-1 CASSLGTGSTNEQFF TGCGCCAGCAGCTTGGGGACAGGGAGTACCAATGAGCAGTTCTTC
TRBJ1-6 - - TRBV13 CASSLGQGRNSPLHF TGTGCCAGCAGCTTAGGACAGGGTAGGAATTCACCCCTCCACTTT
TRBJ2-7 - few TRBV2 CAYSDSSYEQYF TGTGCCTATTCAGATAGTTCCTACGAGCAGTACTTC
TRBJ2-1 TRBD2 - TRBV7-9 CASSITSGGNWNEQFF TGTGCCAGCAGCATTACTAGCGGGGGAAATTGGAATGAGCAGTTCTTC
TRBJ2-1 - - TRBV27 CASSFRGSGGNEQFF TGTGCCAGCAGTTTCAGAGGGTCTGGAGGCAATGAGCAGTTCTTC
TRBJ2-7 - - TRBV10-3 CAISESFEFYEQYF TGTGCCATCAGTGAGTCGTTTGAATTCTACGAGCAGTACTTC
TRBJ1-5 - few TRBV21-1 CASSSLGGISNQPQHF TGTGCCAGCAGCTCTTTGGGGGGGATCAGCAATCAGCCCCAGCATTTT
TRBJ2-7 - many TRBV12-3/TRBV12-4 CASSSTSYEQYF TGCGCCAGCAGCTCCACTTCCTACGAGCAGTACTTC
TRBJ2-4 - - TRBV4-1 CASSQETAEQAKNIQYF TGCGCCAGCAGCCAAGAGACAGCGGAGCAAGCCAAAAACATTCAGTACTTC
TRBJ1-4 - many TRBV5-1 CASSLAGEKLFF TGTGCCAGCAGCTTGGCGGGAGAAAAACTGTTTTTT
TRBJ1-2 - few TRBV7-9 CASSSLKGLGYTF TGTGCCAGCAGCTCCCTAAAGGGGCTGGGCTACACCTTC